Sequencing of this T cell receptor (beta chain) was carried out in a study of blood T cell repertoires in COVID-19. Background on the study: Donors in the United States, Italy and Spain gave samples during acute or convalescent COVID-19. T cells, B-cell-depleted T cells, or PBMCs supplied cDNA or gDNA.

The ends lost 4 bases at V and 5 bases at J; junction bases unmatched: 9. The CDR3 runs to 15 residues. Germline V gene sequence: CDR1 SGHNT, CDR2 YYREEE (reference sequence). Generated by immunoSEQ multiplex PCR, the TCRdb table keeps only in-frame clones and is missing some. The repertoire holds some 200,000 clones, with about 85% as singletons. V is TRBV5-4 and J is TRBJ2-5, with TRBD2 identical over 9 bases. Sequenced sample: peripheral blood. The origin of this receptor is an older woman who had recovered from COVID-19. In DNA form, the CDR3 reads TGTGCCAGCAGCCCCTCCGGGACTAGCAGTGAGACCCAGTACTTC. It translates to CASSPSGTSSETQYF.